These 26 T cell receptor beta chains were all obtained from the same sample, sequenced in a study of cytomegalovirus exposure and HLA in healthy donors. Sequencing was performed with immunoSEQ multiplex PCR; in TCRdb, only in-frame clones are kept and a portion is missing. The sample shows 250,000 or so clones, around 89% of them seen only once. The material sequenced was PBMCs. The receptors come from a woman aged 18-35 years in good health and CMV-seronegative.

This CDR3 reads CASSLVAGGHSPLHF. The CDR3, as DNA: TGCGCCAGCAGCCTCGTCGCGGGGGGCCACTCACCCCTCCACTTT. V is TRBV4-1 and J is TRBJ1-6; D perhaps matches TRBD1 (6 bases). Trimming shortened V by 4 bases and J by 10 bases, and 17 bases separated the two germline ends. The germline V gene encodes CDR1 MGHRA and CDR2 YSYEKL. The CDR3 contains 15 residues.

The chain employs TRBV7-9 and TRBJ2-1; 7 bases fit TRBD2. V gave up 5 bases and J gave up 4 bases; unmatched junction bases: 8. Per the germline V gene, CDR1 is SEHNR and CDR2 is FQNEAQ (reference sequence). The CDR3 spans 15 residues. In DNA form, the CDR3 reads TGTGCCAGCAGCCTCGGGGGGTTAGCATACAATGAGCAGTTCTTC. Translation gives CASSLGGLAYNEQFF.

This chain's CDR3 is CASSTPMGGWQETQYF. CDR3 DNA: TGTGCCAGCAGTACTCCCATGGGGGGGTGGCAAGAGACCCAGTACTTC. The chain uses TRBV11-1 and TRBJ2-5; 7 bases are a match to TRBD2. CDR1 and CDR2 (germline): SGHAT, FQDESV (reference sequence). The CDR3 consists of 16 residues. After removal of 6 bases from V and 2 bases from J, the junction contained 12 bases not matched to a gene.

J is TRBJ2-7 and V is TRBV19, with D possibly matching TRBD1 (6 bases). The CDR3 is 15 amino acids. CDR1 is LNHDA and CDR2 is SQIVND in the germline V gene (reference sequence). V was trimmed by 0 bases and J by 1 base, leaving 10 bases between them. CDR3 coding DNA: TGTGCCAGTAGTATAGAACGGACAGAATCCTACGAGCAGTACGTC. It encodes CASSIERTESYEQYV.

The chain carries TRBV7-9 and TRBJ1-5, with a weak D call TRBD1 (5 bases). The germline CDR1 and CDR2 sequences are SEHNR and FQNEAQ (reference sequence). CDR3 length: 13 amino acids. Trimming removed 3 bases at V and 5 bases at J, with 8 bases between. The DNA of the CDR3 is TGTGCCAGCAGCTTGGGGGGTGATCAGCCCCAGCATTTT. This sequence encodes CASSLGGDQPQHF. Combining the CDR3 with reference TRBV7-9 and TRBJ1-5 gives the whole variable domain DTGVSQNPRHKITKRGQNVTFRCDPISEHNRLYWYRQTLGQGPEFLTYFQNEAQLEKSRLLSDRFSAERPKGSFSTLEIQRTEQGDSAMYLCASSLGGDQPQHFGDGTRLSIL.

V and J are TRBV5-1 and TRBJ1-1, with 7 bases lining up with TRBD1. This CDR3 region has 14 residues. V gave up 6 bases and J gave up 1 base; unmatched junction bases: 6. Germline values: CDR1 SGHRS, CDR2 YFSETQ. Written as DNA, the CDR3 is TGCGCCAGCACCTTCGGGACAGCGAACACTGAAGCTTTCTTT. This encodes CASTFGTANTEAFF.

The chain employs TRBV4-1 and TRBJ2-2; TRBD2 matches at 7 bases. CDR1 and CDR2 from the germline V gene are MGHRA and YSYEKL. This CDR3 comprises 20 residues. Unmatched junction bases numbered 13, after V lost 0 bases and J lost 0 bases. The CDR3 region is CASSQEGLYQSLANTGELFF. The CDR3, as DNA: TGCGCCAGCAGCCAAGAGGGACTATACCAAAGCCTCGCGAACACCGGGGAGCTGTTTTTT.

The rearrangement joins TRBV2 to TRBJ2-1; TRBD2 matches at 11 bases. J was trimmed by 2 bases and V by 6 bases; bases with no gene match: 6. Germline loops: CDR1 SNHLY, CDR2 FYNNEI. The CDR3 consists of 16 residues. The CDR3 protein is CASRKTSGGAYNEQFF. The CDR3 DNA reads as TGTGCCAGCAGGAAAACTAGCGGGGGCGCCTACAATGAGCAGTTCTTC.

This chain uses TRBV5-1 with TRBJ2-3; D perhaps matches TRBD1 (6 bases). From germline, CDR1 is SGHRS and CDR2 YFSETQ. The CDR3 has 17 residues. V lost 0 bases, J lost 1 base, and 15 bases lay in between. In nucleotides, the CDR3 is TGCGCCAGCAGCTTGGATTTAGGGGGTTTCCGCACAGATACGCAGTATTTT. As protein: CASSLDLGGFRTDTQYF.

The V call is TRBV7-2, the J call TRBJ2-7; unclear D gene. This CDR3 spans 15 amino acids. V dropped 1 base and J dropped 0 bases, with 10 bases sitting between them. Germline CDR1 and CDR2: SGHTA and FQGNSA. CDR3 amino acids: CASSLDPWSSYEQYF. CDR3 DNA sequence: TGTGCCAGCAGCTTAGATCCGTGGAGCTCCTACGAGCAGTACTTC. Variable domain in full (rest from reference TRBV7-2 and TRBJ2-7): GAGVSQSPSNKVTEKGKDVELRCDPISGHTALYWYRQSLGQGLEFLIYFQGNSAPDKSGLPSDRFSAERTGGSVSTLTIQRTQQEDSAVYLCASSLDPWSSYEQYFGPGTRLTVT.

The chain couples TRBV6-5 to TRBJ1-5; perhaps TRBD1 as D (6 bases). The germline V gene has CDR1 MNHEY and CDR2 SVGAGI. CDR3 size: 14 residues. V was trimmed by 2 bases and J by 6 bases, leaving 11 bases between them. The DNA for the CDR3 is TGTGCCAGCAGTTACGGCGGGGGCGGTCAGCCCCAGCATTTT. Protein sequence: CASSYGGGGQPQHF.

The chain links TRBV5-6 to TRBJ2-1; 7 bases match TRBD2. V dropped 9 bases and J dropped 9; count of bases not matched to a gene: 15. CDR3 length: 14 residues. CDR1 is SGHDT and CDR2 is YYEEEE in the germline V gene. Here the CDR3 DNA reads TGTGCCACCCGGGCCGCGGGGGTGCGGCTTGAGCAGTTCTTC. Its translation is CATRAAGVRLEQFF.

The chain uses TRBV7-2 and TRBJ1-6; 7 bases agree with TRBD1. CDR3 length: 15 residues. Losses at the gene ends were 5 bases for V and 5 bases for J; bases not matched to a gene: 6. Per germline, CDR1 SGHTA and CDR2 FQGNSA. The CDR3 sequence is CASSKGQPNNSPLHF. CDR3 DNA: TGTGCCAGCAGCAAGGGACAGCCGAATAATTCACCCCTCCACTTT.

The chain uses TRBV4-1 and TRBJ2-3, with 15 positions matching TRBD2. Germline CDR1 MGHRA, CDR2 YSYEKL. The CDR3 is 17 amino acids. V shed 5 bases, J shed 3 bases, and the junction held 6 bases outside the gene matches. The CDR3 sequence is CASSDKGLAGGTDTQYF. The CDR3 nucleotides are TGCGCCAGCAGCGATAAGGGACTAGCGGGGGGTACAGATACGCAGTATTTT.

V and J are TRBV5-6 and TRBJ2-3, with 8 bases identical to TRBD1. There are 14 residues in the CDR3. Germline V gene sequence: CDR1 SGHDT, CDR2 YYEEEE. V shed 5 bases and J 4 bases; nucleotides not matched to a gene: 6. CDR3 sequence reads: CASSMTGVADTQYF. In DNA, the CDR3 is TGTGCCAGCAGTATGACAGGGGTCGCAGATACGCAGTATTTT.

The chain has TRBV4-3 and TRBJ2-7; D is ambiguous. V lost 3 bases and J lost 4, with 13 bases in between. Germline V CDR1 and CDR2: LGHNA, YSLEER. The CDR3 has 14 amino acids. CDR3 nucleotide sequence: TGCGCCAGCAGCCACACTCATCAGGCTTACGAGCAGTACTTC. Its protein product is CASSHTHQAYEQYF.

The CDR3 nucleotides read TGTGCCAGCAGTGGACAGGGGGCGCGCGCTGAAGCTTTCTTT. It codes for CASSGQGARAEAFF. This chain uses TRBV2 with TRBJ1-1; 10 nucleotides agree with TRBD1. The germline CDR1 and CDR2 sequences are SNHLY and FYNNEI. CDR3 size: 14 residues. Trimming removed 4 bases from V and 6 bases from J; junction bases left unmatched: 5.

The chain recombines TRBV9 with TRBJ1-1; 7 bases align to TRBD1. The CDR3 covers 12 residues. V dropped 3 bases and J dropped 4; count of bases not matched to a gene: 0. From germline, CDR1 is SGDLS and CDR2 YYNGEE. The CDR3 nucleotides are TGTGCCAGCAGCGCAGGGGGCACTGAAGCTTTCTTT. Its translation: CASSAGGTEAFF.

The CDR3 here is CASALRDNEKLFF. The CDR3 DNA reads TGTGCCAGCGCATTGAGAGATAATGAAAAACTGTTTTTT. The chain uses TRBV6-5 and TRBJ1-4, with D unresolved. Germline CDR1 is MNHEY and CDR2 is SVGAGI. The CDR3 runs to 13 residues. Trimming stripped 8 bases from V and 4 bases from J, with 11 bases between.

The CDR3 DNA is TGTGCCAGCAGCATTGGACAGGGAGCGGGGTACGAGCAGTACGTC. This encodes CASSIGQGAGYEQYV. V is TRBV28 and J is TRBJ2-7; D is possibly TRBD1 (8 bases). The CDR3 is made up of 15 amino acids. The germline CDR1 and CDR2 sequences are MDHEN and SYDVKM. V lost 6 bases, J lost 4 bases, and 19 bases lay in between.

This chain uses TRBV7-6 with TRBJ2-1; 9 bases map to TRBD1. This CDR3 has 15 residues. Germline assignment: CDR1 SGHVS and CDR2 FNYEAQ. V was clipped by 5 bases and J by 5 bases; unmatched bases: 7. The CDR3 protein is CASSQPGQGDNEQFF. In nucleotides, the CDR3 is TGTGCCAGCAGCCAACCGGGACAGGGAGACAATGAGCAGTTCTTC.

The table lists this clone with a few counts. The rearrangement links TRBV27 to TRBJ1-5; 7 positions match TRBD1. The CDR3 is 14 residues long. V gave up 5 bases and J gave up 4 bases; unmatched junction bases: 5. CDR1 is MNHEY and CDR2 is SMNVEV in the germline V gene (reference sequence). CDR3: CASSLGTENQPQHF. The CDR3 bases are TGTGCCAGCAGTCTCGGGACAGAGAATCAGCCCCAGCATTTT.

The V and J genes are TRBV18 and TRBJ1-1; perhaps TRBD1 as D (6 bases). Germline loops: CDR1 KGHSH, CDR2 LQKENI. The CDR3 sequence is 16 residues long. The V and J ends lost 1 base and 3 bases respectively, with 15 bases between them. CDR3 sequence reads: CASSPLGQTYDTEAFF. As DNA, the CDR3 is TGTGCCAGCTCACCACTCGGACAGACCTATGACACTGAAGCTTTCTTT.

This clone was seen only a few times. The chain is built from TRBV5-4 and TRBJ1-1; 7 bases map to TRBD1. The CDR3 sequence is 14 residues long. Germline CDR1 SGHNT, CDR2 YYREEE (reference sequence). J was trimmed by 3 bases and V by 4 bases; bases with no gene match: 6. CDR3 coding DNA: TGTGCCAGCAGCCTCGGGACAGACGACACTGAAGCTTTCTTT. Translation: CASSLGTDDTEAFF.

The chain carries TRBV4-1 and TRBJ1-4; TRBD1 aligns across 9 bases. This CDR3 contains 15 residues. The V gene's germline CDR1 is MGHRA and CDR2 YSYEKL. The ends lost 2 bases at V and 6 bases at J; junction bases unmatched: 4. The CDR3, as DNA: TGCGCCAGCAGCCAACTGCGGACAGGGGATGAAAAACTGTTTTTT. It yields the protein CASSQLRTGDEKLFF.

The chain carries TRBV10-2 and TRBJ2-2, with a tentative D call TRBD1 (6 bases). Trimming cost V 0 bases and J 8 bases, with 7 bases left between them. CDR1 is WSHSY and CDR2 is SAAADI in the germline V gene. The CDR3 sequence is 13 residues long. CDR3 DNA: TGCGCCAGCAGTGAGTCGACAGGTGGGGAGCTGTTTTTT. It codes for CASSESTGGELFF.